These 27 T cell receptor beta chains came from one sample sequenced in a study of blood T cell repertoires in COVID-19. Profiling relied on immunoSEQ multiplex PCR, and the TCRdb table lists in-frame clones only, not all of them. The sample consists of roughly 200,000 clones, about 81% of them appearing once. The sequenced sample was peripheral blood. The receptors stem from a woman at least 80 years old with COVID-19, enrolled during active disease.

The chain uses TRBV11-2 and TRBJ2-5, with a tentative D call TRBD2 (6 bases). This CDR3 has 16 residues. The V end was cut by 4 bases, the J end by 1 base, with 16 bases between. Per the germline V gene, CDR1 is SGHAT and CDR2 is FQNNGV. The DNA of the CDR3 is TGTGCCAGCAGCTATGGGGGGAGTGATTTCCAAGAGACCCAGTACTTC. As protein: CASSYGGSDFQETQYF.

The chain uses TRBV7-8 and TRBJ2-3; D gene ambiguous. V lost 3 bases and J lost 2, with 9 bases in between. The CDR3 spans 14 residues. Per germline, CDR1 SGHVS and CDR2 FQNEAQ. DNA for the CDR3: TGTGCCAGCAGCTTGTTCCAGGCCACAGATACGCAGTATTTT. This translates into CASSLFQATDTQYF. The full variable domain, with the rest looked up from reference TRBV7-8 and TRBJ2-3, is GAGVSQSPRYKVAKRGQDVALRCDPISGHVSLFWYQQALGQGPEFLTYFQNEAQLDKSGLPSDRFFAERPEGSVSTLKIQRTQQEDSAVYLCASSLFQATDTQYFGPGTRLTVL.

V is TRBV5-1 and J is TRBJ1-2; D gene ambiguous. Germline CDR1 and CDR2: SGHRS and YFSETQ. The germline V and J ends were trimmed by 2 bases and 4 bases, with 9 bases remaining between them. The CDR3 runs to 13 residues. Here the CDR3 reads CASSLSGIYGYTF. Here the CDR3 DNA reads TGCGCCAGCAGCTTATCGGGAATCTATGGCTACACCTTC.

The chain couples TRBV5-6 to TRBJ2-1; 7 bases are shared with TRBD1. V gave up 4 bases and J gave up 6 bases; unmatched junction bases: 7. The CDR3 is 14 amino acids. Germline-derived CDR1 and CDR2 are SGHDT and YYEEEE. CDR3 sequence (DNA): TGTGCCAGCAGCCCCGTACAGGGGTTCAATGAGCAGTTCTTC. Protein: CASSPVQGFNEQFF.

J is TRBJ1-2 and V is TRBV6-6; 8 bases fit TRBD1. The CDR3 covers 15 residues. Germline CDR1 reads MNHNY; CDR2 reads SVGAGI (reference sequence). V lost 6 bases and J lost 6; bases outside the gene matches: 12. In DNA, the CDR3 is TGTGCCAGCAGGAGGACAGGGAGGGACCTGGATGGCTACACCTTC. It yields the protein CASRRTGRDLDGYTF.

J is TRBJ1-2 and V is TRBV2, with a weak D call TRBD1 (6 bases). From germline, CDR1 is SNHLY and CDR2 FYNNEI. This CDR3 comprises 15 residues. Trimming shortened V by 4 bases and J by 6 bases, and 18 bases separated the two germline ends. This chain's CDR3 is CASSGGARGNDGYTF. DNA for the CDR3: TGTGCCAGCAGTGGAGGTGCCAGGGGAAACGATGGCTACACCTTC. The full variable domain, its missing parts supplied by reference TRBV2 and TRBJ1-2, is EPEVTQTPSHQVTQMGQEVILRCVPISNHLYFYWYRQILGQKVEFLVSFYNNEISEKSEIFDDQFSVERPDGSNFTLKIRSTKLEDSAMYFCASSGGARGNDGYTFGSGTRLTVV.

This chain uses TRBV2 with TRBJ2-4, with D perhaps matching TRBD1 (5 bases). V lost 7 bases to trimming and J lost 0 bases, with 13 bases between them. From germline, CDR1 is SNHLY and CDR2 FYNNEI. This CDR3 is built from 15 residues. DNA for the CDR3: TGTGCCAGCAAGGGGCTCATCGCAGCCAAAAACATTCAGTACTTC. This translates into CASKGLIAAKNIQYF. Filled out from reference TRBV2 and TRBJ2-4, the complete variable domain reads EPEVTQTPSHQVTQMGQEVILRCVPISNHLYFYWYRQILGQKVEFLVSFYNNEISEKSEIFDDQFSVERPDGSNFTLKIRSTKLEDSAMYFCASKGLIAAKNIQYFGAGTRLSVL.

The chain recombines TRBV5-1 with TRBJ2-3; 9 bases are shared with TRBD2. Trimming took 0 bases from V and 2 from J; bases not matched to a gene: 4. This CDR3 is built from 16 residues. Germline values: CDR1 SGHRS, CDR2 YFSETQ. The CDR3 bases are TGCGCCAGCAGCTTGGAGGCTAGCGGGGCCACAGATACGCAGTATTTT. This gives the protein CASSLEASGATDTQYF.

The chain links TRBV4-1 to TRBJ1-2; D is perhaps TRBD1 (5 bases). The V end was cut by 1 base, the J end by 3 bases, with 15 bases between. Germline V gene lookup returns CDR1 MGHRA and CDR2 YSYEKL. The CDR3 has 16 amino acids. The CDR3 here is CASSQGRGGLYYGYTF. The CDR3 DNA follows: TGCGCCAGCAGCCAAGGGAGGGGAGGGCTTTACTATGGCTACACCTTC.

This clone was observed a single time. The gene calls are TRBV5-1 and TRBJ2-3; D possibly corresponds to TRBD1 (6 bases). Between the trimmed V and J ends, which lost 7 bases and 0 bases, there was a span of 12 bases. This CDR3 has 14 amino acids. Germline V gene sequence: CDR1 SGHRS, CDR2 YFSETQ. Here the CDR3 DNA reads TGCGCCAGCTACAGACAGGCTAGCACAGATACGCAGTATTTT. Its protein is CASYRQASTDTQYF.

Details on this clone: A junction end diverges from the germline sequence, so it may reflect a read error. Other DNA sequences in this sample translate to the same CDR3. V is TRBV5-4 and J is TRBJ2-2; 8 bases map to TRBD1. This CDR3 region has 15 residues. Looked up from germline, CDR1 is SGHNT and CDR2 is YYREEE (reference sequence). The CDR3 nucleotides read TGTGCCAGCAGTTTGGGACAGGAGAACACCGGGGAGCTGTTTTTT. Protein sequence: CASSLGQENTGELFF.

The chain couples TRBV7-6 to TRBJ2-1; 10 bases line up with TRBD2. This CDR3 is 15 amino acids long. Germline-derived CDR1 and CDR2 are SGHVS and FNYEAQ. Trimming took 5 bases from V and 6 from J; bases not matched to a gene: 7. This chain's CDR3 is CASSPAGLATNEQFF. CDR3 bases: TGTGCCAGCAGCCCGGCGGGACTAGCGACCAATGAGCAGTTCTTC.

V is TRBV5-4 and J is TRBJ2-1, with 9 bases lining up with TRBD2. With V trimmed by 0 bases and J by 9 bases, 10 bases remained unmatched. Germline assignment: CDR1 SGHNT and CDR2 YYREEE (reference sequence). The CDR3 is made up of 16 amino acids. CDR3: CASSLGRGGVSSEQFF. The CDR3 region has the DNA TGTGCCAGCAGCTTGGGTCGCGGGGGGGTTTCTAGTGAGCAGTTCTTC. Supplemented by reference TRBV5-4 and TRBJ2-1, the full variable domain reads ETGVTQSPTHLIKTRGQQVTLRCSSQSGHNTVSWYQQALGQGPQFIFQYYREEENGRGNFPPRFSGLQFPNYSSELNVNALELDDSALYLCASSLGRGGVSSEQFFGPGTRLTVL.

Here the CDR3 DNA reads TGTGCCAGCAGCTTACCTAGCGGATCCACAGATACGCAGTATTTT. Translation: CASSLPSGSTDTQYF. This sequence joins TRBV7-9 and TRBJ2-3; 7 nucleotides line up with TRBD2. V was pared by 2 bases and J by 2 bases, with 4 bases of the junction left unmatched. The CDR3 covers 15 residues. Germline V gene sequence: CDR1 SEHNR, CDR2 FQNEAQ (reference sequence).

This chain uses TRBV11-2 with TRBJ2-1, with 9 bases lining up with TRBD2. CDR3 size: 15 residues. V lost 5 bases, J lost 4 bases, and 6 bases stayed unmatched. Germline values: CDR1 SGHAT, CDR2 FQNNGV. The CDR3 DNA follows: TGTGCCAGCAGCATTACTAGCGGGTCTTACAATGAGCAGTTCTTC. Amino acid sequence: CASSITSGSYNEQFF.

This clone was observed a handful of times. The chain employs TRBV7-9 and TRBJ2-7; D is perhaps TRBD2 (5 bases). V lost 5 bases to trimming and J lost 1 base, with 9 bases between them. The germline V gene encodes CDR1 SEHNR and CDR2 FQNEAQ (reference sequence). The CDR3 runs 13 residues. The DNA of the CDR3 is TGTGCCAGCAGCCGGGAACAATCCTACGAGCAGTACTTC. Its protein is CASSREQSYEQYF.

V gene TRBV2 combines with J gene TRBJ1-2; 7 positions agree with TRBD1. CDR1 and CDR2 from the germline V gene are SNHLY and FYNNEI. The CDR3 spans 12 residues. J was trimmed by 4 bases and V by 4 bases; bases with no gene match: 0. This chain's CDR3 is CASSGDSYGYTF. The CDR3 nucleotides are TGTGCCAGCAGTGGGGACAGCTATGGCTACACCTTC.

V gene TRBV6-6 combines with J gene TRBJ1-3, with 10 bases matching TRBD1. The germline V gene has CDR1 MNHNY and CDR2 SVGAGI (reference sequence). The CDR3 consists of 16 residues. Trimming removed 5 bases from V and 3 bases from J; junction bases left unmatched: 7. In nucleotides, the CDR3 is TGTGCCAGCAGTGGGGGGACAGGGGTGGATGGAAACACCATATATTTT. It encodes CASSGGTGVDGNTIYF.

V gene TRBV5-4 combines with J gene TRBJ2-5, with 9 bases that match TRBD2. Germline trimming cut 0 bases from V and 4 bases from J; bases unmatched to any gene: 7. The germline V gene has CDR1 SGHNT and CDR2 YYREEE (reference sequence). This CDR3 is built from 16 residues. CDR3: CASSLAGGRALETQYF. CDR3 in DNA: TGTGCCAGCAGCTTGGCCGGCGGGAGGGCCTTAGAGACCCAGTACTTC.

The chain is built from TRBV11-2 and TRBJ1-3; D remains ambiguous. The germline gives CDR1 SGHAT, CDR2 FQNNGV. There are 16 residues in the CDR3. The germline V and J ends were trimmed by 1 base and 0 bases, with 10 bases remaining between them. The CDR3 region has the DNA TGTGCCAGCAGCTTAGCGGTCCAGGCCTCTGGAAACACCATATATTTT. This sequence encodes CASSLAVQASGNTIYF.

V is TRBV7-6 and J is TRBJ1-1; 12 positions match TRBD1. CDR3 length: 16 amino acids. CDR1 is SGHVS and CDR2 is FNYEAQ in the germline V gene. V lost 6 bases, J lost 5 bases, and 10 bases stayed unmatched. This chain's CDR3 is CASSWARDRGPTEAFF. The CDR3 coding sequence is TGTGCCAGCAGTTGGGCCAGGGACAGGGGGCCGACTGAAGCTTTCTTT. Full variable domain (missing parts from reference TRBV7-6 and TRBJ1-1): GAGVSQSPRYKVTKRGQDVALRCDPISGHVSLYWYRQALGQGPEFLTYFNYEAQQDKSGLPNDRFSAERPEGSISTLTIQRTEQRDSAMYRCASSWARDRGPTEAFFGQGTRLTVV.

CDR3 protein: CASSPAGQNRWDTQYF. Written as DNA, the CDR3 is TGTGCCAGCAGCCCCGCCGGACAGAATCGTTGGGATACGCAGTATTTT. The rearrangement links TRBV3-1 (or the pseudogene TRBV3-2) to TRBJ2-3; D is perhaps TRBD1 (6 bases). CDR1 and CDR2 (germline): LGHDT, YNNKEL (reference sequence). Trimming took 4 bases from V and 6 from J, leaving 20 bases between them. This CDR3 contains 16 residues.

The chain is built from TRBV6-5 and TRBJ2-1, with 7 nucleotides matching TRBD2. Per the germline V gene, CDR1 is MNHEY and CDR2 is SVGAGI. The CDR3 covers 14 residues. V was pared by 10 bases and J by 10 bases, with 16 bases of the junction left unmatched. The CDR3 nucleotides read TGTGCCACACAGCTAGCGGACAACTGGGGGGAGCAGTTCTTC. Protein product: CATQLADNWGEQFF.

The J gene is TRBJ2-7, the V gene TRBV2; D is uncertain. Germline loops: CDR1 SNHLY, CDR2 FYNNEI. Trimming took 6 bases from V and 0 from J, leaving 9 bases between them. The length of the CDR3 is 13 residues. This chain's CDR3 is CASSATLSYEQYF. DNA of the CDR3: TGTGCCAGCAGCGCGACTCTCTCCTACGAGCAGTACTTC.

V and J are TRBV4-2 and TRBJ2-5; D call uncertain. Germline-derived CDR1 and CDR2 are LGHNA and YNFKEQ. The V gene lost 1 base and the J gene lost 5 bases, with 14 bases spanning the gap. This CDR3 region has 15 residues. CDR3 in amino acids: CASSQVGSLLETQYF. CDR3 DNA: TGTGCCAGCAGCCAAGTCGGGTCCTTGCTGGAGACCCAGTACTTC.

The chain is built from TRBV4-2 and TRBJ2-3; 10 nucleotides align to TRBD2. The CDR3 sequence is 18 residues long. Germline CDR1 is LGHNA and CDR2 is YNFKEQ. With V trimmed by 0 bases and J by 3 bases, 9 bases remained unmatched. This CDR3 reads CASSQDGERGGFTDTQYF. The CDR3 region has the DNA TGTGCCAGCAGCCAAGATGGGGAGCGGGGGGGTTTTACAGATACGCAGTATTTT.

This CDR3 reads CSASSPGGRQTGELFF. CDR3 in DNA: TGCAGTGCTAGTTCTCCGGGAGGGCGACAAACCGGGGAGCTGTTTTTT. This chain links TRBV20-1 with TRBJ2-2; 8 nucleotides align to TRBD2. V lost 3 bases to trimming and J lost 5 bases; unmatched junction nucleotides: 11. The CDR3 is 16 residues long. Germline V gene lookup returns CDR1 DFQATT and CDR2 SNEGSKA (reference sequence).